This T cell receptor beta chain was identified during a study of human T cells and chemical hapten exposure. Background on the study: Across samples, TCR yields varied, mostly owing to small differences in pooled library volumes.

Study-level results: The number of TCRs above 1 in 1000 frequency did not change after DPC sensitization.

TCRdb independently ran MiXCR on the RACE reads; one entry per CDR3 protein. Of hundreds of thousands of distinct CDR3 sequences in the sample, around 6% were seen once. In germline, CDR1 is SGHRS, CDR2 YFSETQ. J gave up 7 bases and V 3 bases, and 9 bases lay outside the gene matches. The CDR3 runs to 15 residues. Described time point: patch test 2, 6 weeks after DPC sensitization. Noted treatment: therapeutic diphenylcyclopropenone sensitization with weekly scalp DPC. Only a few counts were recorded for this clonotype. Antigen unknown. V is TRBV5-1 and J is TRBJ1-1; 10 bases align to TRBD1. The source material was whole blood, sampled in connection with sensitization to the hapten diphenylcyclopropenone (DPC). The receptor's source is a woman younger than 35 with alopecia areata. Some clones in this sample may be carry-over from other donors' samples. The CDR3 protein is CASSSQDRGMSEAFF. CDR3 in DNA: TGCGCCAGCAGCTCCCAGGACAGGGGGATGAGTGAAGCTTTCTTT.